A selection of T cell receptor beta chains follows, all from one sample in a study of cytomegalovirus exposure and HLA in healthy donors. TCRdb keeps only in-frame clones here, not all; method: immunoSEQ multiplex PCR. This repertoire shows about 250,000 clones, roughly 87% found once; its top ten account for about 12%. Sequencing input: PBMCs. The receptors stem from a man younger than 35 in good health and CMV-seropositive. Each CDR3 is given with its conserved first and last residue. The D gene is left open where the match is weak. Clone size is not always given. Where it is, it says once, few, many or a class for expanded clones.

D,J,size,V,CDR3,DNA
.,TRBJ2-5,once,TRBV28,CASSSMRGPQETQYF,TGTGCCAGCAGTAGTATGAGAGGGCCACAAGAGACCCAGTACTTC
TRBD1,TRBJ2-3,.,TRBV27,CASSISGTGGRTDTQYF,TGTGCCAGCAGTATTTCCGGGACAGGGGGCCGGACAGATACGCAGTATTTT
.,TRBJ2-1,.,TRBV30,CAWGSADEQFF,TGTGCCTGGGGGTCGGCCGATGAGCAGTTCTTC
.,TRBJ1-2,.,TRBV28,CASSLPSYRLSPNYGYTF,TGTGCCAGCAGTTTACCTTCCTATCGTTTAAGCCCGAACTATGGCTACACCTTC
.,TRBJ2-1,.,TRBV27,CASRGAGPYNEQFF,TGTGCCAGCAGGGGGGCGGGACCCTACAATGAGCAGTTCTTC
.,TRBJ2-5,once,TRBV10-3,CATSLAGAGTETQYF,TGTGCCACCTCGCTCGCAGGGGCAGGGACCGAGACCCAGTACTTC
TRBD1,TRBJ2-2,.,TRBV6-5,CASRRGQVNTGELFF,TGTGCCAGCAGGAGGGGACAGGTGAACACCGGGGAGCTGTTTTTT
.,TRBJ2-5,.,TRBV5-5,CASSLVTNSQETQYF,TGTGCCAGCAGCTTGGTTACGAACTCTCAAGAGACCCAGTACTTC
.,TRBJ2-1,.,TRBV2,CASNGNEQFF,TGTGCCAGCAACGGCAATGAGCAGTTCTTC
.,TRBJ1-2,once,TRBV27,CASSPLANYGYTF,TGTGCCAGCAGCCCCCTCGCTAACTATGGCTACACCTTC
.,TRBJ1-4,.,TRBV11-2,CASSHRNEKLFF,TGTGCCAGCAGCCACCGTAATGAAAAACTGTTTTTT
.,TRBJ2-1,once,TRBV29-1,CSVERRNEQFF,TGCAGCGTTGAACGAAGAAATGAGCAGTTCTTC
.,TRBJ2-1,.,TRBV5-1,CASSLEGQEYNEQFF,TGCGCCAGCAGCTTGGAAGGACAAGAATACAATGAGCAGTTCTTC
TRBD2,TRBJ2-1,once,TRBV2,CASSPRGAGAFNEQFF,TGTGCCAGCAGTCCCCGGGGAGCGGGGGCTTTTAATGAGCAGTTCTTC
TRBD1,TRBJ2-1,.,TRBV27,CASSYTGGSPYNEQFF,TGTGCCAGCAGTTACACAGGGGGTTCTCCCTACAATGAGCAGTTCTTC
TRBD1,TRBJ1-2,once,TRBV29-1,CSVGLDRLAYGYTF,TGCAGCGTTGGGTTGGACAGGCTCGCGTATGGCTACACCTTC
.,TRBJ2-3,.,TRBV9,CASSSEPGAAGTDTQYF,TGTGCCAGCAGCTCTGAGCCTGGGGCAGCGGGCACAGATACGCAGTATTTT
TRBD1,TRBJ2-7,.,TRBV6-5,CASSYLTGGYEQYF,TGTGCCAGCAGTTACCTGACAGGGGGCTACGAGCAGTACTTC
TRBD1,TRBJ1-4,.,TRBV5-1,CASSEQAQGMGEKLFF,TGCGCCAGCAGTGAACAGGCACAGGGGATGGGAGAAAAACTGTTTTTT
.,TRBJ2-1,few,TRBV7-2,CASSPSDYNEQFF,TGTGCCAGCAGCCCTAGCGACTACAATGAGCAGTTCTTC
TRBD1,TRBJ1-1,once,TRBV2,CASNRQGGRTEAFF,TGTGCCAGCAACAGACAGGGGGGAAGAACTGAAGCTTTCTTT
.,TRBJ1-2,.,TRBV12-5,CASGLAHRDYGYTF,TGTGCTAGTGGTTTGGCCCACAGAGACTATGGCTACACCTTC
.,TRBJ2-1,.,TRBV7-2,CASSPQGNEQFF,TGTGCCAGCAGCCCCCAGGGCAATGAGCAGTTCTTC
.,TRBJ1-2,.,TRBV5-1,CASSRSAADNYGYTF,TGCGCCAGCAGTCGGTCGGCCGCAGATAACTATGGCTACACCTTC
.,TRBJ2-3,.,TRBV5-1,CASRRAHSTDTQYF,TGCGCCAGCAGAAGGGCCCACAGCACAGATACGCAGTATTTT
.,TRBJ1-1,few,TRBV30,CAWSVGEDTEAFF,TGTGCCTGGAGTGTAGGAGAGGACACTGAAGCTTTCTTT
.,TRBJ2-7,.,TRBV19,CASSPAADYEQYF,TGTGCCAGCAGCCCGGCAGCCGACTACGAGCAGTACTTC
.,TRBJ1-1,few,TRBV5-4,CASSSPLNTEAFF,TGTGCCAGCAGCTCCCCCCTTAACACTGAAGCTTTCTTT
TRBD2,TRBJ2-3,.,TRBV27,CASSSLASSTDTQYF,TGTGCCAGCAGTTCACTAGCGAGTAGCACAGATACGCAGTATTTT
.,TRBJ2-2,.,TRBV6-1,CATGWGRNTGELFF,TGTGCCACCGGGTGGGGGAGGAACACCGGGGAGCTGTTTTTT
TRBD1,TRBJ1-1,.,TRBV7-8,CASSLGRQGNTEAFF,TGTGCCAGCAGCTTAGGCAGACAGGGAAACACTGAAGCTTTCTTT
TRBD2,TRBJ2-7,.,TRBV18,CASSPLAGTIYEQYF,TGTGCCAGCTCACCACTAGCGGGGACTATCTACGAGCAGTACTTC
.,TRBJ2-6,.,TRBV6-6,CASSHRLSGANVLTF,TGTGCCAGCAGTCACAGGCTCTCTGGGGCCAACGTCCTGACTTTC
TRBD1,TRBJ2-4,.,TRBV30,CAWSDPPTGVVIQYF,TGTGCCTGGAGTGATCCTCCGACAGGGGTGGTCATTCAGTACTTC
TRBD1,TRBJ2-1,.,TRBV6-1,CASRPRDSPYNEQFF,TGTGCCAGCAGGCCCCGGGACAGTCCCTACAATGAGCAGTTCTTC
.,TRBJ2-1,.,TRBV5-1,CASSLDAVQFF,TGCGCCAGCAGCTTGGATGCTGTGCAGTTCTTC
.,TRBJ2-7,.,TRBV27,CASSFKKGGGYEQYF,TGTGCCAGCAGTTTTAAAAAGGGGGGGGGCTACGAGCAGTACTTC
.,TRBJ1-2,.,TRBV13,CASSFGTTNYGYTF,TGTGCCAGCAGCTTCGGGACAACTAACTATGGCTACACCTTC
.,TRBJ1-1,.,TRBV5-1,CASSSSWDTEAFF,TGCGCCAGCAGCTCAAGTTGGGACACTGAAGCTTTCTTT
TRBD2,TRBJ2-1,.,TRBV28,CASTTSGRNEQFF,TGTGCCAGTACGACTAGCGGGAGGAATGAGCAGTTCTTC
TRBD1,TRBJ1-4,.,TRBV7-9,CASSPGTDPNEKLFF,TGTGCCAGCAGTCCCGGGACAGACCCTAATGAAAAACTGTTTTTT
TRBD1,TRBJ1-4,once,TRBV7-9,CASSQGQGAGEKLFF,TGTGCCAGCAGCCAGGGTCAGGGGGCAGGTGAAAAACTGTTTTTT
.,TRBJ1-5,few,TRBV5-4,CASSWWGGNQPQHF,TGTGCCAGCAGCTGGTGGGGGGGCAATCAGCCCCAGCATTTT
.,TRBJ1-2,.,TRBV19,CASRFYGGDYGYTF,TGTGCCAGTAGATTCTACGGGGGTGACTATGGCTACACCTTC
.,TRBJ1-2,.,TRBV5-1,CASSLGPEEGYTF,TGCGCCAGCAGCTTGGGACCGGAGGAGGGCTACACCTTC
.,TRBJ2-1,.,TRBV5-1,CASSLGASVNEQFF,TGCGCCAGCAGCTTGGGGGCTAGCGTTAATGAGCAGTTCTTC
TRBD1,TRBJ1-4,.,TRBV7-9,CASSQGTGGLEFGKLFF,TGTGCCAGCAGCCAAGGGACAGGGGGCTTAGAATTCGGAAAACTGTTTTTT
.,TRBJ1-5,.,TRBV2,CASSEGLNQPQHF,TGTGCCAGCAGTGAAGGGCTCAATCAGCCCCAGCATTTT
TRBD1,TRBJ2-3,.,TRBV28,CASSSPGTGGPDTQYF,TGTGCCAGCAGTAGTCCCGGGACAGGAGGGCCAGATACGCAGTATTTT
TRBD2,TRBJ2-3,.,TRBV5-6,CASSSSSGKNTDTQYF,TGTGCCAGCAGCTCCTCTAGCGGGAAGAACACAGATACGCAGTATTTT
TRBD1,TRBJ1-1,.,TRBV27,CASSSRQGLEAFF,TGTGCCAGCAGTTCCCGACAGGGGCTGGAAGCTTTCTTT
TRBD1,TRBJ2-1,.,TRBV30,CAWSLGGKGQFF,TGTGCCTGGAGTCTAGGGGGCAAGGGGCAGTTCTTC
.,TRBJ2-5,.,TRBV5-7,CASSLAPDSNQETQYF,TGTGCCAGCAGCTTGGCCCCGGACAGCAATCAAGAGACCCAGTACTTC
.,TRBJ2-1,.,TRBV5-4,CASSLDRSSYNEQFF,TGTGCCAGCAGCTTGGATCGTAGCTCCTACAATGAGCAGTTCTTC
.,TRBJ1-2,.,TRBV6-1,CASRGPYPTGGYTF,TGTGCCAGCAGGGGTCCGTATCCGACAGGCGGCTACACCTTC